This paragraph covers one TCR beta chain sequence. Clones were sequenced by immunoSEQ multiplex PCR, and TCRdb holds only the in-frame ones, with some missing. The sample holds about 55,000 clones; roughly nine tenths are singletons and the top ten take about 3.9%. This sample is part of a study of T cell responses to AZD1222 COVID-19 vaccine. This clonotype originated in an adult in good health. Sequenced here: peripheral blood, sampled on day 0 of AZD1222 vaccination.

The CDR3 here is CASSIGVNNSPLHF. The CDR3 bases are TGTGCCAGTAGTATAGGCGTCAATAATTCACCCCTCCACTTT. The chain has TRBV19 and TRBJ1-6; no definite D call. With 1 base removed from V and 5 bases from J, the gap between germline ends came to 6 bases. CDR1 is LNHDA, CDR2 SQIVND, per germline (reference sequence). This CDR3 comprises 14 residues.